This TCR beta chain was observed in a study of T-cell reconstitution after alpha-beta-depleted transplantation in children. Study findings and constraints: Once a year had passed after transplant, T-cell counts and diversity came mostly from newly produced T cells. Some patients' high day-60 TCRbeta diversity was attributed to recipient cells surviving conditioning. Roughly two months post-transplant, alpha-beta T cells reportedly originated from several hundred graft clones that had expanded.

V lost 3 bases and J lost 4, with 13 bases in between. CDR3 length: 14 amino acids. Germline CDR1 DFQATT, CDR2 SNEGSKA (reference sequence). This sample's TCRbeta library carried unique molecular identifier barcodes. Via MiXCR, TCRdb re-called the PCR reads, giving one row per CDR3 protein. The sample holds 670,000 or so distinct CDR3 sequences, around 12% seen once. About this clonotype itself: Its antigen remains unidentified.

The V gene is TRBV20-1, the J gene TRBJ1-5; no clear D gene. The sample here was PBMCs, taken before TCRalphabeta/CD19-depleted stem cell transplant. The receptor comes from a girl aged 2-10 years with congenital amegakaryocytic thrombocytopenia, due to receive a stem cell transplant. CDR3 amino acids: CSARSAHGNQPQHF. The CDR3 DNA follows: TGCAGTGCTAGGTCGGCCCACGGGAATCAGCCCCAGCATTTT.